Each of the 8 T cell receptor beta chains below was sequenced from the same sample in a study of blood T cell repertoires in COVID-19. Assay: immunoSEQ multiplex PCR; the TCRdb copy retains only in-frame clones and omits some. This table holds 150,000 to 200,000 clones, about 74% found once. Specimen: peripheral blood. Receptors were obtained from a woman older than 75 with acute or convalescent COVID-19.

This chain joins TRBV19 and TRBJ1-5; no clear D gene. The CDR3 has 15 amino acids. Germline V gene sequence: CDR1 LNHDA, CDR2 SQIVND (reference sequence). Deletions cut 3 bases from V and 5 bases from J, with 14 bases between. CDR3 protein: CASSMNAQQDQPQHF. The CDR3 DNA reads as TGTGCCAGTAGTATGAACGCACAGCAGGATCAGCCCCAGCATTTT.

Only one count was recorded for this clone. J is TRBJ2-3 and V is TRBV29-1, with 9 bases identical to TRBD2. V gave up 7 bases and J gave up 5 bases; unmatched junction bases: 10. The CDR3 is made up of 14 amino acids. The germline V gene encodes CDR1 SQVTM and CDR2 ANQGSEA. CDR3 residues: CSAMTSGLGDTQYF. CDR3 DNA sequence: TGCAGCGCCATGACTAGCGGCTTAGGAGATACGCAGTATTTT.

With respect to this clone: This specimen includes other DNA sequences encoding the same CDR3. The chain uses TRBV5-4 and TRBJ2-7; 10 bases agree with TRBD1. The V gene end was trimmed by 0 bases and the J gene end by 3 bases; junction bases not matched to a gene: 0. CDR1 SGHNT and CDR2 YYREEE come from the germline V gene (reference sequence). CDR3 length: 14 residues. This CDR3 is CASSLGDRGYEQYF. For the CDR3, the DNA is TGTGCCAGCAGCTTGGGGGACAGGGGCTACGAGCAGTACTTC.

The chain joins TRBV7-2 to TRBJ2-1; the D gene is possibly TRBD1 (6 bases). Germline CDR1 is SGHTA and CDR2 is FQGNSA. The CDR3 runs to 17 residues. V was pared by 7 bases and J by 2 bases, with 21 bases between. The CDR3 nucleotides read TGTGCCAGCAAATATGGGGCCGTAGGACAGCCCTACAATGAGCAGTTCTTC. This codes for CASKYGAVGQPYNEQFF.

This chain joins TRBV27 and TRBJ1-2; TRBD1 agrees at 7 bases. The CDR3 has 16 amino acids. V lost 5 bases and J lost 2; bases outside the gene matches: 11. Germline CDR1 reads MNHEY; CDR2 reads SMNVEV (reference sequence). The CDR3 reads CASSRTGTESNYGYTF. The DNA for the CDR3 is TGTGCCAGCAGTAGGACAGGTACCGAGTCAAACTATGGCTACACCTTC.

The CDR3 bases are TGCGCCAGCAGCTTGGCAGGGCTCGAGGACTATGGCTACACCTTC. As protein: CASSLAGLEDYGYTF. The J gene is TRBJ1-2, the V gene TRBV5-1; possibly TRBD1 for D (5 bases). Per the germline V gene, CDR1 is SGHRS and CDR2 is YFSETQ. Between the trimmed V and J ends, which lost 0 bases and 3 bases, there was a span of 12 bases. The CDR3 extends over 15 amino acids. The full variable domain, in which reference TRBV5-1 and TRBJ1-2 provide the parts outside the CDR3, is KAGVTQTPRYLIKTRGQQVTLSCSPISGHRSVSWYQQTPGQGLQFLFEYFSETQRNKGNFPGRFSGRQFSNSRSEMNVSTLELGDSALYLCASSLAGLEDYGYTFGSGTRLTVV.

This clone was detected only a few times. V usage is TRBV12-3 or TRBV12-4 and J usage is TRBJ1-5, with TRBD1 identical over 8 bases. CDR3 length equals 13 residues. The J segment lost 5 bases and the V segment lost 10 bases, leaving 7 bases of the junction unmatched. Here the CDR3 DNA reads TGTGCCACCCTAGGGACAGGCTATCAGCCCCAGCATTTT. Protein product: CATLGTGYQPQHF.

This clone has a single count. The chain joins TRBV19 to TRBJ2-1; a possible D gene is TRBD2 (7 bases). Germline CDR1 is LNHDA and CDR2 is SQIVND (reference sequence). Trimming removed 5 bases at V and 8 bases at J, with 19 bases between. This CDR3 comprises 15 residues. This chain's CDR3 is CASSGGAGEVHEQFF. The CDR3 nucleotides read TGTGCCAGTAGTGGGGGGGCAGGGGAGGTCCATGAGCAGTTCTTC.